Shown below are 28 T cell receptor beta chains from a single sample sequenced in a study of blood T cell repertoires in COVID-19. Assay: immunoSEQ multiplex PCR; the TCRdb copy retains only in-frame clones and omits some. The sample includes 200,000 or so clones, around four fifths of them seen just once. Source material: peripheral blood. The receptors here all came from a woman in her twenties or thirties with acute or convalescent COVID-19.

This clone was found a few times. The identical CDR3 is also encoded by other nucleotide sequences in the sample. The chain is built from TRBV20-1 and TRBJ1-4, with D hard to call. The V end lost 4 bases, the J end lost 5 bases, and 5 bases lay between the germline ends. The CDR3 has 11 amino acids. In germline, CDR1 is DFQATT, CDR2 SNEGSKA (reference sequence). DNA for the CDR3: TGCAGTGCTACTCTCAATGAAAAACTGTTTTTT. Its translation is CSATLNEKLFF.

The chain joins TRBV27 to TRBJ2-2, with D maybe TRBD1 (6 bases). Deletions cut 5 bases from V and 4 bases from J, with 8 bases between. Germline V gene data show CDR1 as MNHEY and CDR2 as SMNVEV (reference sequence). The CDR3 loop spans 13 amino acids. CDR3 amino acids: CASSLRGTGELFF. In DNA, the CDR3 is TGTGCCAGCAGTCTCAGGGGCACCGGGGAGCTGTTTTTT.

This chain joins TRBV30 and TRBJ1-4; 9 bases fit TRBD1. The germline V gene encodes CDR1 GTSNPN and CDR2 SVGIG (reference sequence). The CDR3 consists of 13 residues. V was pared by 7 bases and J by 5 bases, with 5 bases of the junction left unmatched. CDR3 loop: CASADRGNEKLFF. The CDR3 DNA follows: TGTGCCTCCGCGGACAGGGGAAATGAAAAACTGTTTTTT.

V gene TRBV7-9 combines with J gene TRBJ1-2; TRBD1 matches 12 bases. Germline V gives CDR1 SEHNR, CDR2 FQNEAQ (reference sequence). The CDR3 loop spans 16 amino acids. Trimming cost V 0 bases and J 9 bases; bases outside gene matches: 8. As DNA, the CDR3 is TGTGCCAGCAGCTTAGCAACCCCGGGACAGGGGGCTCGCTACACCTTC. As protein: CASSLATPGQGARYTF.

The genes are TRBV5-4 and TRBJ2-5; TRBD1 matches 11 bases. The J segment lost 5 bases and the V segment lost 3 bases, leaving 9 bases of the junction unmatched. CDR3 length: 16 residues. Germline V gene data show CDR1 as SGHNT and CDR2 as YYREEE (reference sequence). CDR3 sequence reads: CASSSPDRGLGETQYF. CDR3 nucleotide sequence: TGTGCCAGCAGCTCGCCGGACAGGGGGCTGGGTGAGACCCAGTACTTC.

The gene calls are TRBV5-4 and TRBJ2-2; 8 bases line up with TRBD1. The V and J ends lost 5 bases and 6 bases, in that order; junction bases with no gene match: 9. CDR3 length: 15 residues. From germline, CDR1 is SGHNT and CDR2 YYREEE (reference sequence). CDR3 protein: CASSQDRARAGELFF. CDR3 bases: TGTGCCAGCAGTCAGGACAGGGCAAGGGCCGGGGAGCTGTTTTTT.

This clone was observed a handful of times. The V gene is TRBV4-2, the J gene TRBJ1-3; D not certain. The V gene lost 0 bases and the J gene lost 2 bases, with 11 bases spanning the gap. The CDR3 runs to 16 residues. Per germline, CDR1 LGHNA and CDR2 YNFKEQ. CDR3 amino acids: CASSQEPAGPGNTIYF. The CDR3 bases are TGTGCCAGCAGCCAAGAGCCAGCAGGCCCTGGAAACACCATATATTTT.

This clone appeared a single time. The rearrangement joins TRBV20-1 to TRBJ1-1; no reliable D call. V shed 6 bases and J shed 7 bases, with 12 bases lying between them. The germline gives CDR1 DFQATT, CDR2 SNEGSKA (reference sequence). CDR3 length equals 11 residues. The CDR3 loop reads CSAPRLNEAFF. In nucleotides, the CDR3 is TGCAGTGCCCCTCGACTAAATGAAGCTTTCTTT.

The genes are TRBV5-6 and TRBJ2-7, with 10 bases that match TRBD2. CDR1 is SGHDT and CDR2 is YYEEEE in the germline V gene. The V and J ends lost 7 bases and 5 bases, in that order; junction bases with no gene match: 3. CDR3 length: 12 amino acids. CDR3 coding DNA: TGTGCCAGCGGGACTAGCGTTAACGAGCAGTACTTC. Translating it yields CASGTSVNEQYF. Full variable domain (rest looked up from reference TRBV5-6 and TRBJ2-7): DAGVTQSPTHLIKTRGQQVTLRCSPKSGHDTVSWYQQALGQGPQFIFQYYEEEERQRGNFPDRFSGHQFPNYSSELNVNALLLGDSALYLCASGTSVNEQYFGPGTRLTVT.

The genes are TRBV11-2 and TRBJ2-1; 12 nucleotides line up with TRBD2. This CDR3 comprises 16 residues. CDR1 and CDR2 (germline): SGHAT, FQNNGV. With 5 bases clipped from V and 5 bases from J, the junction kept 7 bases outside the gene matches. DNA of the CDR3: TGTGCCAGCAGCGCCCACCGACTAGCGGGAGACAATGAGCAGTTCTTC. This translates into CASSAHRLAGDNEQFF.

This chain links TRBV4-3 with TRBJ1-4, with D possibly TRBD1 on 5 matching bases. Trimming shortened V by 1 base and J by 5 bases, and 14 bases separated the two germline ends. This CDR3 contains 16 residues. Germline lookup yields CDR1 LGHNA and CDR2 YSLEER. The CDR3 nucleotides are TGCGCCAGCAGCCAAGGAGAAAACAGGCGGAATGAAAAACTGTTTTTT. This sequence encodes CASSQGENRRNEKLFF.

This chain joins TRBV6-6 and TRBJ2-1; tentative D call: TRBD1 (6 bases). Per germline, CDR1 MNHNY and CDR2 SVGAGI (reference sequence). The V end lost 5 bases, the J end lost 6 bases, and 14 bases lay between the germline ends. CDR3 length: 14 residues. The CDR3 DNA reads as TGTGCCAGCAGTACCAGGACAGTTTCCAATGAGCAGTTCTTC. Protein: CASSTRTVSNEQFF.

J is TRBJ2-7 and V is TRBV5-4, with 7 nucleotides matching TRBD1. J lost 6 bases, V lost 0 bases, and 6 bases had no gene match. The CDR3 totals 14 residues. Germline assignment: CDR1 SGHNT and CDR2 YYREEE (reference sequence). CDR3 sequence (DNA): TGTGCCAGCAGCTTGGGCCAGACAGGGCGCGAGCAGTACTTC. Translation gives CASSLGQTGREQYF.

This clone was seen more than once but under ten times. This CDR3 is CASSYQGTPLHF. The CDR3 DNA reads as TGTGCCAGCAGCTACCAGGGAACACCCCTCCACTTT. The gene calls are TRBV7-2 and TRBJ1-6; tentatively, D is TRBD1 (5 bases). Trimming left V 4 bases short and J 11 bases short, with 9 bases between. This CDR3 is 12 amino acids long. Germline loops: CDR1 SGHTA, CDR2 FQGNSA.

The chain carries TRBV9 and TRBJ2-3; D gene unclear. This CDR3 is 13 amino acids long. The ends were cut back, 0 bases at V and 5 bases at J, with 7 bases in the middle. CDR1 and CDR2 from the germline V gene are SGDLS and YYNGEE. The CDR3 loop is CASSVGPRDTQYF. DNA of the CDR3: TGTGCCAGCAGCGTAGGGCCCCGAGATACGCAGTATTTT.

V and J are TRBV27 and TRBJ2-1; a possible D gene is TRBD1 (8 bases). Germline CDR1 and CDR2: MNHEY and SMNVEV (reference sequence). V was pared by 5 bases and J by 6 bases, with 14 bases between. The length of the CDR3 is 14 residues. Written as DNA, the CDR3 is TGTGCCAGCAGTGTACAGGGGGGGATCAATGAGCAGTTCTTC. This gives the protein CASSVQGGINEQFF.

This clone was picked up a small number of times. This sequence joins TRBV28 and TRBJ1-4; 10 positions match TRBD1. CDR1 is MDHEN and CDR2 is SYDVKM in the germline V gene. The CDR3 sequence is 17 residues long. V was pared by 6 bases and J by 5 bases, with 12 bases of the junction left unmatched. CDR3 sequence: CASRSPMTGGVNEKLFF. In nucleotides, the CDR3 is TGTGCCAGCAGATCCCCGATGACAGGGGGCGTGAATGAAAAACTGTTTTTT.

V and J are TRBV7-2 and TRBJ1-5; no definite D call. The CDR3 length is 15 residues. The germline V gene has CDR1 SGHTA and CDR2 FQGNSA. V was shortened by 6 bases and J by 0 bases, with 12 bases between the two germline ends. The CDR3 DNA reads TGTGCCAGCAGTTCCAGTCTTAATAGCAATCAGCCCCAGCATTTT. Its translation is CASSSSLNSNQPQHF.

In DNA form, the CDR3 reads TGTGCCAGCAGCCAACGTATCAATGAGCAGTTCTTC. Its protein is CASSQRINEQFF. The chain has TRBV3-1 (or the pseudogene TRBV3-2) and TRBJ2-1; no firm D call. CDR1 and CDR2 from the germline V gene are LGHDT and YNNKEL (reference sequence). The CDR3 spans 12 residues. V lost 2 bases and J lost 6, with 5 bases in between.

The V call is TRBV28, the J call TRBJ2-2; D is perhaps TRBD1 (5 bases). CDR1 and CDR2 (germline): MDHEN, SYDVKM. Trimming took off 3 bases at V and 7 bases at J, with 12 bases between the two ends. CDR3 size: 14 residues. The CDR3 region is CASSFSGRGGELFF. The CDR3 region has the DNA TGTGCCAGCAGTTTTTCAGGGCGTGGCGGGGAGCTGTTTTTT. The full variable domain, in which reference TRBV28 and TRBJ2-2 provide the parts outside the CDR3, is DVKVTQSSRYLVKRTGEKVFLECVQDMDHENMFWYRQDPGLGLRLIYFSYDVKMKEKGDIPEGYSVSREKKERFSLILESASTNQTSMYLCASSFSGRGGELFFGEGSRLTVL.

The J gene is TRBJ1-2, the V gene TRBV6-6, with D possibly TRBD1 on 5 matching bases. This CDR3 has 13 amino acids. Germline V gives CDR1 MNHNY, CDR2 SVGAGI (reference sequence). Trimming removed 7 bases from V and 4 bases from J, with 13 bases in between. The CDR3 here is CASTPTESYGYTF. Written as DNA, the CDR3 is TGTGCCAGCACCCCGACAGAGTCCTATGGCTACACCTTC.

CDR3 in DNA: TGCGCCAGCAGCTTGGGAGAATGGTCCGTGCGAGGGATATCCTATGGCTACACCTTC. Translation gives CASSLGEWSVRGISYGYTF. The chain recombines TRBV5-1 with TRBJ1-2; D not resolved. Germline V lookup: CDR1 SGHRS, CDR2 YFSETQ. The V gene lost 0 bases and the J gene lost 4 bases, with 25 bases spanning the gap. The CDR3 has 19 amino acids.

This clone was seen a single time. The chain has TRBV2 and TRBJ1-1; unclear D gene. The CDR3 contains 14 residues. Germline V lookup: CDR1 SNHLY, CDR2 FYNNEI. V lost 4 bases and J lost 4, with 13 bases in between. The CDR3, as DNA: TGTGCCAGCAGTGCAGGCCCGGGAATCACTGAAGCTTTCTTT. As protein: CASSAGPGITEAFF. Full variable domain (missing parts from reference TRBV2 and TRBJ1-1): EPEVTQTPSHQVTQMGQEVILRCVPISNHLYFYWYRQILGQKVEFLVSFYNNEISEKSEIFDDQFSVERPDGSNFTLKIRSTKLEDSAMYFCASSAGPGITEAFFGQGTRLTVV.

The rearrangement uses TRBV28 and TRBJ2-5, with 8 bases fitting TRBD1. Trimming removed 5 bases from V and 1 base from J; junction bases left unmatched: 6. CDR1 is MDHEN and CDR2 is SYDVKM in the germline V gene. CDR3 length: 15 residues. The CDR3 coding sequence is TGTGCCAGCAGTAGGACAGGGAATGGCCAAGAGACCCAGTACTTC. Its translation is CASSRTGNGQETQYF.

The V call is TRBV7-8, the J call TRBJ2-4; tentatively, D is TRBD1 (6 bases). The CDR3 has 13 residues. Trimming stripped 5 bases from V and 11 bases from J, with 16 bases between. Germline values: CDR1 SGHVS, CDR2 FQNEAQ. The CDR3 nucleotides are TGTGCCAGCAGCGGACGTGAACAGGGTCTTCAGTACTTC. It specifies CASSGREQGLQYF.

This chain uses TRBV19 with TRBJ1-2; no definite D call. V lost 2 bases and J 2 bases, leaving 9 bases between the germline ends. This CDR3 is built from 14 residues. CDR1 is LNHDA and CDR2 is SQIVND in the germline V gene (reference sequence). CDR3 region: CASSIRRENYGYTF. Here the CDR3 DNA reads TGTGCCAGTAGTATAAGAAGGGAGAACTATGGCTACACCTTC. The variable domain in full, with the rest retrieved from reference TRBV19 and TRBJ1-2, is DGGITQSPKYLFRKEGQNVTLSCEQNLNHDAMYWYRQDPGQGLRLIYYSQIVNDFQKGDIAEGYSVSREKKESFPLTVTSAQKNPTAFYLCASSIRRENYGYTFGSGTRLTVV.

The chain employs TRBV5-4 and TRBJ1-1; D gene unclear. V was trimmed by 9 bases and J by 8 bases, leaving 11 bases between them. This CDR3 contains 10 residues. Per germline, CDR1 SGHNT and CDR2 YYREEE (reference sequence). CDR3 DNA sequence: TGTGCCAACCTATCGGTCGAAGCTTTCTTT. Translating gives CANLSVEAFF.

The CDR3 DNA follows: TGTGCCTGGAGTGCAGGGCCAGCCTATGGCTACACCTTC. This translates into CAWSAGPAYGYTF. The V call is TRBV30, the J call TRBJ1-2, with D possibly being TRBD1 (5 bases). Germline CDR1 and CDR2: GTSNPN and SVGIG (reference sequence). The length of the CDR3 is 13 residues. The germline V and J ends were trimmed by 1 base and 4 bases, with 10 bases remaining between them. The full variable domain, completed using reference TRBV30 and TRBJ1-2, is SQTIHQWPATLVQPVGSPLSLECTVEGTSNPNLYWYRQAAGRGLQLLFYSVGIGQISSEVPQNLSASRPQDRQFILSSKKLLLSDSGFYLCAWSAGPAYGYTFGSGTRLTVV.